The 5 T cell receptor beta chains reported below all come from one sample, sequenced in a study of beta chain features in type 1 diabetes. cDNA synthesis used the whole RNA isolate, giving expressed TCRB sequences. Here immunoSEQ multiplex PCR was the method, and the copy in TCRdb shows in-frame clones only, minus some. The sample includes about 370,000 clones, over 13% of them seen just once. What was sequenced was naive CD4+ T cells from blood. The receptors were sampled from a woman younger than 35 in good health.

In this sample, this clone turned up a few times. V gene TRBV29-1 combines with J gene TRBJ1-1; TRBD1 is a possible D gene (6 bases). The ends were cut back, 7 bases at V and 0 bases at J, with 15 bases in the middle. The CDR3 spans 14 residues. From germline, CDR1 is SQVTM and CDR2 ANQGSEA. CDR3 nucleotide sequence: TGCAGCGCGTCACCAGGGGTCCTGAACACTGAAGCTTTCTTT. Translation gives CSASPGVLNTEAFF.

The CDR3 DNA follows: TGTGCCAGCAGCGTAGTGAGCGGGATCTACAATGAGCAGTTCTTC. Translation: CASSVVSGIYNEQFF. The chain recombines TRBV9 with TRBJ2-1; TRBD2 matches 7 bases. Germline CDR1 reads SGDLS; CDR2 reads YYNGEE. J lost 3 bases, V lost 0 bases, and 3 bases had no gene match. The CDR3 is 15 residues long. The complete variable domain, with remaining parts taken from reference TRBV9 and TRBJ2-1, reads DSGVTQTPKHLITATGQRVTLRCSPRSGDLSVYWYQQSLDQGLQFLIQYYNGEERAKGNILERFSAQQFPDLHSELNLSSLELGDSALYFCASSVVSGIYNEQFFGPGTRLTVL.

The table lists this clone with a few counts. The chain combines TRBV13 with TRBJ2-3, with 9 bases that match TRBD2. J gave up 3 bases and V 5 bases, and 3 bases lay outside the gene matches. Germline V gives CDR1 PRHDT, CDR2 FYEKMQ (reference sequence). The CDR3 length is 14 residues. CDR3 loop: CASSLSGSTDTQYF. The DNA of the CDR3 is TGTGCCAGCAGCCTTAGCGGGAGTACAGATACGCAGTATTTT.

The chain employs TRBV28 and TRBJ2-1; TRBD1 matches 8 bases. The CDR3 runs to 16 residues. V shed 3 bases and J 0 bases; nucleotides not matched to a gene: 4. Looked up from germline, CDR1 is MDHEN and CDR2 is SYDVKM. In nucleotides, the CDR3 is TGTGCCAGCAGTTTTACCGGGACAGGCTCCTACAATGAGCAGTTCTTC. Its translation: CASSFTGTGSYNEQFF.

This clone has just a few counts. The rearrangement joins TRBV30 to TRBJ1-2, with TRBD1 identical over 7 bases. The CDR3 runs 15 residues. CDR1 GTSNPN and CDR2 SVGIG come from the germline V gene (reference sequence). Losses at the gene ends were 2 bases for V and 6 bases for J; bases not matched to a gene: 12. The CDR3 reads CAWSPSPSGQDGYTF. In DNA form, the CDR3 reads TGTGCCTGGAGTCCCTCCCCATCTGGACAGGATGGCTACACCTTC.